Sequencing of this T cell receptor (beta chain) was carried out in a study of T cell repertoires in cytomegalovirus infection. Whole-study context: CMV infection together with matching HLA type was indicated by public TCR beta signatures.

TCRdb re-called the reads through MiXCR, storing one row per CDR3 protein. The data show hundreds of thousands of distinct CDR3 sequences, 25% to 35% seen once. Germline V gives CDR1 SEHNR, CDR2 FQNEAQ (reference sequence). This CDR3 is built from 15 residues. V shed 4 bases and J shed 4 bases, with 14 bases lying between them. This clonotype has just a few counts. Its target is unknown. V and J are TRBV7-9 and TRBJ1-5; perhaps TRBD1 as D (6 bases). Material: cultured PBMCs, obtained from culture after CMV antigen stimulation. This TCR came from a human donor in good health (CMV status not recorded). Some clones in this sample may be carry-over from other donors' samples. CDR3 residues: CASSSSGGTNQPQHF. As DNA, the CDR3 is TGTGCCAGCAGCTCGTCGGGGGGGACAAATCAGCCCCAGCATTTT. Drawing the rest from reference TRBV7-9 and TRBJ1-5, the complete variable domain is DTGVSQNPRHKITKRGQNVTFRCDPISEHNRLYWYRQTLGQGPEFLTYFQNEAQLEKSRLLSDRFSAERPKGSFSTLEIQRTEQGDSAMYLCASSSSGGTNQPQHFGDGTRLSIL.